The source of this T cell receptor (beta chain) is a study of blood T cells in healthy people across ages. The CDR3 loop spans 18 amino acids. V lost 1 base, J lost 1 base, and 21 bases lay in between. In germline, CDR1 is SGHRS, CDR2 YFSETQ. Next came a second PCR, run for about 7 to 12 cycles, which used a sample-barcoded 5' primer along with a J-beta primer mix. MiXCR was run by TCRdb on the 5' RACE reads, yielding one entry per CDR3 protein. The profile shows 1.5 million to 2 million distinct CDR3 sequences, 35% to 50% of them singletons. The sequencing input was blood. This chain links TRBV5-1 with TRBJ2-7, with a weak D call TRBD1 (6 bases). This receptor was obtained from a human donor in good health. The CDR3 is CASSLWSLTGGFSYEQYF. CDR3 bases: TGCGCCAGCAGCTTGTGGTCTTTGACAGGAGGCTTTTCCTACGAGCAGTACTTC. The full variable domain, rest sourced from reference TRBV5-1 and TRBJ2-7, is KAGVTQTPRYLIKTRGQQVTLSCSPISGHRSVSWYQQTPGQGLQFLFEYFSETQRNKGNFPGRFSGRQFSNSRSEMNVSTLELGDSALYLCASSLWSLTGGFSYEQYFGPGTRLTVT.